This TCR beta chain was sequenced for a study of blood T cell repertoires in COVID-19 (TCRdb year 2020). Study-level background: Samples covering the acute and convalescent phases of COVID-19 were provided by collaborators in the United States, Italy and Spain. Samples came from the ongoing ImmuneRACE study (first 160 participants) plus 1,254 subjects from 6 global collaborators. Nearly every sample came with metadata listing a de-identified subject ID, COVID-19 status, age in years and sex. Deeply sampled blood TCRbeta repertoires from subjects exposed to, actively infected with, or recovered from COVID-19 were included in the dataset. The prospective study material was composed of cDNA or gDNA derived from T cells, B-cell-depleted T cells, or PBMCs. Where available, HLA class I and class II types were taken from metadata supplied by the sample provider and were not determined by assay-based typing. A freely available public database, intended as a resource for researchers studying the immune response to SARS-CoV-2, is where the repertoires were released.

TCRbeta CDR3 regions were amplified from genomic DNA using the immunoSEQ Assay, a bias-controlled multiplex PCR. The original pipeline was this. Nucleated cell counts per sample were estimated from amplification of reference gene primers within the assay. Sequence reads were collapsed and filtered to measure the absolute abundance of every unique TCRbeta CDR3 rearrangement. For each sample, productive Simpson clonality was calculated as the square root of Simpson's diversity index over productive rearrangements. The clones in this table, taken by TCRdb from immuneACCESS, are in-frame only. Not every clone is retained; where verified, under half of the shortfall comes from an unresolved V gene, and the cause of the rest is unknown. From that table come the V and J calls and clone size; the DNA was used to work out D and trimming. This sample holds 150,000 to 200,000 clones; approximately 75% were observed only once. The top ten clones comprise roughly 11% of the sample.

What the research found in general, with its limitations: Clinical and demographic metadata were provided uncurated, with the amount varying by source and participant.

Remarks on this clone: Its binding antigen is unknown. The input lacks base qualities; no much larger clone sits a single base away.

Whole blood was collected in K2EDTA tubes by collaborating institutions according to the institutions' own protocols. Collaborator samples were shipped for TCRbeta analysis as frozen whole blood, isolated PBMCs, or DNA extracted from either sample type. Reading from cysteine to phenylalanine, the CDR3 counts 16 amino acids. Only the CDR3 DNA is retained, 48 bases long and in frame from the first base. Compared with germline, V lacks 5 bases and J lacks 0 bases; bases without a gene match: 4. CDR1 is given as LNHDA and CDR2 as SQIVND, both from the germline V gene (reference sequence). The receptor's source is a human donor in a cohort sampled during active COVID-19. The sequence links TRBV19 to TRBJ2-1; 10 central bases correspond to TRBD2. The sample consisted of peripheral blood. The nucleotide sequence is given as TGTGCCAGTAGTGAACTAGCGGGACCCTCCTACAATGAGCAGTTCTTC. Translation gives CASSELAGPSYNEQFF. With the portions outside the CDR3 filled from the reference TRBV19 and TRBJ2-1 genes, the complete variable region becomes DGGITQSPKYLFRKEGQNVTLSCEQNLNHDAMYWYRQDPGQGLRLIYYSQIVNDFQKGDIAEGYSVSREKKESFPLTVTSAQKNPTAFYLCASSELAGPSYNEQFFGPGTRLTVL.